This T cell receptor (beta chain) was identified in a study of cytomegalovirus exposure and HLA in healthy donors. Looking at the study overall: An early release of data contained 75 million to 100 million unique TCRs, which came from HLA-typed donors.

In the PCR, 60 Vbeta and 13 Jbeta primers were used. Assay used: immunoSEQ multiplex PCR; TCRdb lists only in-frame clones, some missing. The sample has about 170,000 clones, more than 60% seen once; the top ten hold 1.4%. Trimming at V came to 0 bases and at J to 3 bases, leaving 4 bases not matched to a gene. The CDR3 loop spans 15 amino acids. CDR1 is SGDLS and CDR2 is YYNGEE in the germline V gene. The receptor comes from a woman under 40 in good health and CMV-seropositive. Sequenced: PBMCs. The J gene is TRBJ2-3, the V gene TRBV9, with 7 bases fitting TRBD2. In DNA form, the CDR3 reads TGTGCCAGCAGCGTAGCAGACGGGAGGACAGATACGCAGTATTTT. Encoded protein: CASSVADGRTDTQYF.